One sample yielded the 24 T cell receptor beta chains listed below, sequenced in a study of CD8+ T cells in alopecia areata. In each case, RNA was isolated and then reverse transcribed into cDNA as the sequencing template. TCRdb keeps only in-frame clones here, not all; method: immunoSEQ multiplex PCR. The table has roughly 250,000 clones, 65% to 70% seen once. Specimen: CD4+ T cells sorted from blood, collected at week 0. Receptors originate from a human donor with alopecia areata.

V gene TRBV19 combines with J gene TRBJ2-1, with TRBD1 matching 11 bases. Germline CDR1 is LNHDA and CDR2 is SQIVND (reference sequence). J gave up 8 bases and V 6 bases, and 6 bases lay outside the gene matches. This CDR3 is built from 14 residues. The DNA of the CDR3 is TGTGCCAGTAGCAGGGACAGGGGGTTCGATGAGCAGTTCTTC. Encoded protein: CASSRDRGFDEQFF.

This clone was seen more than once but under ten times. The chain carries TRBV29-1 and TRBJ2-3; D is uncertain. The CDR3 runs to 13 residues. V was trimmed by 7 bases and J by 1 base, leaving 12 bases between them. Germline loops: CDR1 SQVTM, CDR2 ANQGSEA. The CDR3 protein is CSGGLSGTDTQYF. The DNA of the CDR3 is TGCAGCGGAGGTCTCTCAGGCACAGATACGCAGTATTTT.

V and J are TRBV10-3 and TRBJ2-7; 13 bases are a match to TRBD2. V was pared by 8 bases and J by 12 bases, with 10 bases of the junction left unmatched. CDR3 length: 13 residues. Per germline, CDR1 ENHRY and CDR2 SYGVKD. In DNA form, the CDR3 reads TGTGCCATCCGGACTAGCGGGGGCCAAATCACGTACTTC. It codes for CAIRTSGGQITYF.

This chain uses TRBV5-1 with TRBJ2-7; 7 positions agree with TRBD1. CDR3 size: 14 residues. V lost 4 bases and J lost 3; bases outside the gene matches: 7. CDR1 is SGHRS and CDR2 is YFSETQ in the germline V gene. CDR3 sequence: CASSARQGDYEQYF. CDR3 nucleotide sequence: TGCGCCAGCAGCGCTCGACAGGGCGACTACGAGCAGTACTTC.

The V gene is TRBV7-2, the J gene TRBJ2-7; 9 positions agree with TRBD1. The trim removed 1 base at V and 8 bases at J, leaving 6 bases unmatched. The CDR3 length is 14 residues. Germline V lookup: CDR1 SGHTA, CDR2 FQGNSA. CDR3 in amino acids: CASSLGTGAGKQYF. CDR3 DNA sequence: TGTGCCAGCAGCTTAGGGACAGGGGCTGGGAAGCAGTACTTC. Full variable domain (remainder filled in from reference TRBV7-2 and TRBJ2-7): GAGVSQSPSNKVTEKGKDVELRCDPISGHTALYWYRQSLGQGLEFLIYFQGNSAPDKSGLPSDRFSAERTGGSVSTLTIQRTQQEDSAVYLCASSLGTGAGKQYFGPGTRLTVT.

This chain links TRBV12-5 with TRBJ1-6; no clear D gene. The CDR3 has 12 amino acids. Looked up from germline, CDR1 is LGHNT and CDR2 is FRNRAP. The germline V and J ends were trimmed by 6 bases and 8 bases, with 8 bases remaining between them. The DNA for the CDR3 is TGTGCTAGTGGCCCAGCTGATTCACCCCTCCACTTT. Protein sequence: CASGPADSPLHF.

On this clone itself: The sample contains more than one DNA sequence encoding this CDR3. V is TRBV29-1 and J is TRBJ2-5; TRBD2 is a possible D gene (5 bases). The V end was cut by 6 bases, the J end by 2 bases, with 7 bases between. Per germline, CDR1 SQVTM and CDR2 ANQGSEA. CDR3 length: 11 amino acids. The CDR3, as DNA: TGCAGCGTCGGGGAACAAGAGACCCAGTACTTC. Protein sequence: CSVGEQETQYF.

V is TRBV29-1 and J is TRBJ2-4; tentative D call: TRBD2 (6 bases). The CDR3 covers 11 residues. The germline V gene has CDR1 SQVTM and CDR2 ANQGSEA. V lost 4 bases and J lost 8, with 9 bases in between. DNA for the CDR3: TGCAGCGTTGGGACGGGAGACATTCAGTACTTC. Amino acid sequence: CSVGTGDIQYF.

The V and J genes are TRBV9 and TRBJ1-6; D call uncertain. Trimming stripped 4 bases from V and 0 bases from J, with 14 bases between. Germline CDR1 and CDR2: SGDLS and YYNGEE. CDR3 size: 17 residues. CDR3 amino acids: CASSPRDLSSYNSPLHF. The CDR3 bases are TGTGCCAGCAGCCCACGAGACCTGAGCTCCTATAATTCACCCCTCCACTTT. Complete variable domain (other parts from reference TRBV9 and TRBJ1-6): DSGVTQTPKHLITATGQRVTLRCSPRSGDLSVYWYQQSLDQGLQFLIQYYNGEERAKGNILERFSAQQFPDLHSELNLSSLELGDSALYFCASSPRDLSSYNSPLHFGNGTRLTVT.

The V call is TRBV14, the J call TRBJ2-3, with 10 bases aligning to TRBD2. This CDR3 is built from 15 residues. V was clipped by 5 bases and J by 5 bases; unmatched bases: 7. Germline assignment: CDR1 SGHDN and CDR2 FVKESK. The chain's CDR3 is CASSSAGTSEDTQYF. CDR3 nucleotide sequence: TGTGCCAGCAGCTCCGCCGGGACTAGCGAAGATACGCAGTATTTT.

This clone occurred a few times. The rearrangement links TRBV30 to TRBJ2-5, with 12 bases that match TRBD2. CDR3 length equals 13 residues. Per the germline V gene, CDR1 is GTSNPN and CDR2 is SVGIG (reference sequence). J gave up 4 bases and V 8 bases, and 5 bases lay outside the gene matches. CDR3 DNA sequence: TGTGCCATGGCGACTAGCGGGGGAGAGACCCAGTACTTC. It encodes CAMATSGGETQYF. The whole variable domain, filled in from reference TRBV30 and TRBJ2-5, reads SQTIHQWPATLVQPVGSPLSLECTVEGTSNPNLYWYRQAAGRGLQLLFYSVGIGQISSEVPQNLSASRPQDRQFILSSKKLLLSDSGFYLCAMATSGGETQYFGPGTRLLVL.

The chain combines TRBV29-1 with TRBJ1-6, with D possibly TRBD1 on 6 matching bases. Germline CDR1 SQVTM, CDR2 ANQGSEA. This CDR3 comprises 14 residues. The V and J ends lost 3 bases and 9 bases respectively, with 15 bases between them. CDR3 region: CSVELQGVGSPLHF. The DNA of the CDR3 is TGCAGCGTTGAGCTACAGGGAGTCGGTTCACCCCTCCACTTT.

This clone was observed a few times. The CDR3 sequence: CASSSQGGQTETQYF. The CDR3 DNA reads as TGTGCCAGCAGCTCCCAGGGGGGACAGACAGAGACCCAGTACTTC. The chain combines TRBV7-2 with TRBJ2-5; tentative D call: TRBD1 (7 bases). The CDR3 has 15 residues. Trimming stripped 4 bases from V and 4 bases from J, with 16 bases between. Germline V CDR1 and CDR2: SGHTA, FQGNSA.

This chain joins TRBV29-1 and TRBJ1-1; TRBD1 might be the D (5 bases). The CDR3 covers 13 residues. Germline CDR1 and CDR2: SQVTM and ANQGSEA. V lost 2 bases and J 1 base, leaving 8 bases between the germline ends. CDR3 sequence reads: CSVEPGPNTEAFF. CDR3 sequence (DNA): TGCAGCGTTGAACCGGGACCGAACACTGAAGCTTTCTTT.

V usage is TRBV5-1 and J usage is TRBJ2-3; D ambiguous. Trimming cost V 0 bases and J 2 bases, with 7 bases left between them. The CDR3 has 14 residues. Germline CDR1 SGHRS, CDR2 YFSETQ. CDR3 nucleotide sequence: TGCGCCAGCAGCTTGGGACACATCACAGATACGCAGTATTTT. It yields the protein CASSLGHITDTQYF. The whole variable domain, remainder taken from reference TRBV5-1 and TRBJ2-3, is KAGVTQTPRYLIKTRGQQVTLSCSPISGHRSVSWYQQTPGQGLQFLFEYFSETQRNKGNFPGRFSGRQFSNSRSEMNVSTLELGDSALYLCASSLGHITDTQYFGPGTRLTVL.

The J gene is TRBJ2-5, the V gene TRBV15, with D possibly being TRBD2 (6 bases). Germline CDR1 LNHNV, CDR2 YYDKDF (reference sequence). Trimming removed 0 bases at V and 0 bases at J, with 11 bases between. CDR3 length: 16 amino acids. In nucleotides, the CDR3 is TGTGCCACCAGCAGAGATGTTTGGGGGGACCAAGAGACCCAGTACTTC. This sequence encodes CATSRDVWGDQETQYF.

The rearrangement joins TRBV30 to TRBJ1-6; tentative D call: TRBD1 (6 bases). The CDR3 contains 14 residues. The V and J ends lost 1 base and 9 bases respectively, with 13 bases between them. Germline V gene data show CDR1 as GTSNPN and CDR2 as SVGIG (reference sequence). The CDR3 DNA follows: TGTGCCTGGAGTGGGGGGGCAGTGGGTTCACCCCTCCACTTT. This gives the protein CAWSGGAVGSPLHF.

V usage is TRBV4-3 and J usage is TRBJ1-4; D is possibly TRBD1 (6 bases). From germline, CDR1 is LGHNA and CDR2 YSLEER. The V gene lost 4 bases and the J gene lost 5 bases, with 17 bases spanning the gap. The CDR3 is 16 residues long. This CDR3 reads CASSRNRDNGNEKLFF. The CDR3 nucleotides read TGCGCCAGCAGCCGCAACCGGGACAACGGGAATGAAAAACTGTTTTTT.

The V gene is TRBV13, the J gene TRBJ2-5; maybe TRBD2 (6 bases). The CDR3 runs 15 residues. Germline V gene data show CDR1 as PRHDT and CDR2 as FYEKMQ (reference sequence). V was trimmed by 5 bases and J by 4 bases, leaving 17 bases between them. The CDR3 coding sequence is TGTGCCAGCAGCCAATATATGGGGGGTAGAGAGACCCAGTACTTC. Translating gives CASSQYMGGRETQYF.

The V and J genes are TRBV9 and TRBJ1-2; D is unresolved. V lost 0 bases, J lost 5 bases, and 14 bases lay in between. There are 15 residues in the CDR3. Germline assignment: CDR1 SGDLS and CDR2 YYNGEE. The DNA of the CDR3 is TGTGCCAGCAGCGTAGGGCGCGGAGATACGTATGGCTACACCTTC. Its translation: CASSVGRGDTYGYTF.

J is TRBJ1-1 and V is TRBV29-1, with D hard to call. V gave up 7 bases and J gave up 3 bases, with 9 bases separating them. This CDR3 is 11 amino acids long. Germline V gene lookup returns CDR1 SQVTM and CDR2 ANQGSEA. In DNA, the CDR3 is TGCAGCGGGAACCCCCACACTGAAGCTTTCTTT. Translating it yields CSGNPHTEAFF. The full variable domain, completed using reference TRBV29-1 and TRBJ1-1, is SAVISQKPSRDICQRGTSLTIQCQVDSQVTMMFWYRQQPGQSLTLIATANQGSEATYESGFVIDKFPISRPNLTFSTLTVSNMSPEDSSIYLCSGNPHTEAFFGQGTRLTVV.

The V call is TRBV29-1, the J call TRBJ2-5, with D possibly being TRBD1 (5 bases). The germline V gene has CDR1 SQVTM and CDR2 ANQGSEA. The CDR3 spans 16 residues. V was shortened by 2 bases and J by 5 bases, with 21 bases between the two germline ends. CDR3 sequence: CSVELKDNWYKETQYF. As DNA, the CDR3 is TGCAGCGTTGAATTGAAGGACAACTGGTATAAGGAGACCCAGTACTTC.

This clone appeared a single time. V is TRBV20-1 and J is TRBJ2-1; no clear D. CDR3 length: 11 amino acids. Germline lookup yields CDR1 DFQATT and CDR2 SNEGSKA (reference sequence). With 5 bases removed from V and 7 bases from J, the gap between germline ends came to 9 bases. The CDR3 DNA is TGCAGTGCTCCCCTGGGTAATGAGCAGTTCTTC. It specifies CSAPLGNEQFF.

The chain links TRBV2 to TRBJ2-7; the D gene is possibly TRBD2 (6 bases). Germline V gene data show CDR1 as SNHLY and CDR2 as FYNNEI. V shed 7 bases and J shed 8 bases, with 18 bases lying between them. This CDR3 contains 13 residues. The CDR3 region has the DNA TGTGCCAGCACTTCGGGACTTCTCAGGAAGCAGTACTTC. This encodes CASTSGLLRKQYF. Together with reference TRBV2 and TRBJ2-7, the CDR3 gives the full variable domain: EPEVTQTPSHQVTQMGQEVILRCVPISNHLYFYWYRQILGQKVEFLVSFYNNEISEKSEIFDDQFSVERPDGSNFTLKIRSTKLEDSAMYFCASTSGLLRKQYFGPGTRLTVT.